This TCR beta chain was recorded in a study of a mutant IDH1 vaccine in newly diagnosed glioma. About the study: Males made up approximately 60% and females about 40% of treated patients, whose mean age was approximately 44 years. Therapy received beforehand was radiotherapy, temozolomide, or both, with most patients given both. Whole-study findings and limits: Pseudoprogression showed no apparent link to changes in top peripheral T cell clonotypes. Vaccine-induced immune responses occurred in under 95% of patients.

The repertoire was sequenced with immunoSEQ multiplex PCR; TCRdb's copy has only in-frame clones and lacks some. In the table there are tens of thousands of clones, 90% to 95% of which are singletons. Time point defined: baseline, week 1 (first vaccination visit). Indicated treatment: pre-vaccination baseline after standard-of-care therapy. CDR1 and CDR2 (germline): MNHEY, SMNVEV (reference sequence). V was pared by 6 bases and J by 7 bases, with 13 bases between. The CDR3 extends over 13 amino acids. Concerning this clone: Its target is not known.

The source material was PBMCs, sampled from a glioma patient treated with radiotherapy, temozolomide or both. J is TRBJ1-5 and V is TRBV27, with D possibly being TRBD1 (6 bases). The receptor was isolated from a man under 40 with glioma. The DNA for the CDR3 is TGTGCCAGCAGCGAGGGGGTTGGCCAGCCCCAGCATTTT. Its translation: CASSEGVGQPQHF.